Below are 25 T cell receptor beta chains sequenced from a single sample in a study of T cells in Graves' hyperthyroidism and ophthalmopathy. RNA transcripts served as the template for amplifying TCR beta CDR3 regions. The primer set for the first-round RT-PCR of the TCR CDR3 was HTBI. TCRdb independently ran MiXCR on the multiplex PCR reads; one entry per CDR3 protein. Here the sample spans 300,000 to 450,000 distinct CDR3 sequences, more than 14% being singletons. Sequenced sample: blood. The receptors originated from a woman in her twenties or thirties with Graves' ophthalmopathy.

The genes are TRBV12-3 or TRBV12-4 and TRBJ2-5; 10 bases agree with TRBD1. This CDR3 comprises 16 residues. V was pared by 6 bases and J by 4 bases, with 11 bases of the junction left unmatched. The CDR3: CASSPGTGESRETQYF. The CDR3 DNA reads as TGTGCCAGCAGCCCCGGGACAGGGGAAAGTCGAGAGACCCAGTACTTC.

This clonotype has at least ten counts. V and J are TRBV3-1 and TRBJ1-5, with a possible D match to TRBD1 (6 bases). The CDR3 loop spans 14 amino acids. Germline V lookup: CDR1 LGHDT, CDR2 YNNKEL (reference sequence). V dropped 4 bases and J dropped 5 bases, with 12 bases sitting between them. This CDR3 reads CASSPGQIYQPQHF. For the CDR3, the DNA is TGTGCCAGCAGCCCTGGACAGATCTATCAGCCCCAGCATTTT.

This clonotype was picked up a small number of times. The chain recombines TRBV19 with TRBJ2-5; the match to TRBD1 covers 9 bases. Germline assignment: CDR1 LNHDA and CDR2 SQIVND (reference sequence). This CDR3 has 14 amino acids. The trim removed 6 bases at V and 3 bases at J, leaving 5 bases unmatched. CDR3 nucleotides: TGTGCCAGTAGAACGGGACAGGGAGAAGAGACCCAGTACTTC. Its translation is CASRTGQGEETQYF.

This clonotype showed up many times. The chain is built from TRBV27 and TRBJ2-1; weak D call: TRBD2 (6 bases). V was pared by 4 bases and J by 6 bases, with 16 bases between. The CDR3 runs 15 residues. The V gene's germline CDR1 is MNHEY and CDR2 SMNVEV (reference sequence). CDR3 sequence: CASSSPPRGFNEQFF. The CDR3 DNA sequence: TGTGCCAGCAGTTCCCCCCCCCGGGGGTTCAATGAGCAGTTCTTC.

The table lists this clonotype with many counts. The V gene is TRBV24-1, the J gene TRBJ1-5, with a weak D call TRBD1 (6 bases). The CDR3 covers 14 residues. Trimming stripped 3 bases from V and 4 bases from J, with 9 bases between. The germline CDR1 and CDR2 sequences are KGHDR and SFDVKD. CDR3 region: CATSDPGQNQPQHF. DNA of the CDR3: TGTGCCACCAGTGATCCCGGACAGAATCAGCCCCAGCATTTT.

This clonotype was counted ten times or more. The chain recombines TRBV24-1 with TRBJ2-7; 9 bases line up with TRBD2. The CDR3 is 13 amino acids. V shed 5 bases and J 2 bases; nucleotides not matched to a gene: 0. Per germline, CDR1 KGHDR and CDR2 SFDVKD. The CDR3 nucleotides read TGTGCCACCAGTGCTAGCGGGACCTACGAGCAGTACTTC. It codes for CATSASGTYEQYF.

V is TRBV19 and J is TRBJ1-5; TRBD1 is a possible D gene (5 bases). Trimming stripped 7 bases from V and 4 bases from J, with 5 bases between. The CDR3 consists of 11 residues. From germline, CDR1 is LNHDA and CDR2 SQIVND (reference sequence). CDR3 DNA sequence: TGTGCCAGTAAGGGGAATCAGCCCCAGCATTTT. Protein sequence: CASKGNQPQHF. Filled out from reference TRBV19 and TRBJ1-5, the complete variable domain reads DGGITQSPKYLFRKEGQNVTLSCEQNLNHDAMYWYRQDPGQGLRLIYYSQIVNDFQKGDIAEGYSVSREKKESFPLTVTSAQKNPTAFYLCASKGNQPQHFGDGTRLSIL.

This clonotype showed up many times. The genes are TRBV7-9 and TRBJ2-7; D unresolved. The CDR3 covers 13 residues. Trimming cost V 3 bases and J 6 bases, with 12 bases left between them. Germline CDR1 SEHNR, CDR2 FQNEAQ (reference sequence). CDR3 sequence: CASSLDVKFEQYF. The CDR3 bases are TGTGCCAGCAGCTTGGACGTTAAGTTCGAGCAGTACTTC.

This chain uses TRBV6-4 with TRBJ1-2; TRBD1 aligns across 7 bases. The V segment lost 10 bases and the J segment 5 bases; nucleotides outside the gene matches: 16. Germline lookup yields CDR1 MRHNA and CDR2 SNTAGT. The CDR3 has 15 amino acids. CDR3 loop: CANQHRVQGYYGYTF. DNA for the CDR3: TGTGCCAATCAGCATAGGGTACAGGGGTATTATGGCTACACCTTC.

The chain uses TRBV30 and TRBJ2-5, with TRBD1 matching over 7 bases. V lost 4 bases and J lost 5; bases outside the gene matches: 10. The CDR3 is made up of 14 amino acids. Germline values: CDR1 GTSNPN, CDR2 SVGIG (reference sequence). The CDR3 sequence: CAWTEGAPWETQYF. The CDR3, as DNA: TGTGCCTGGACTGAGGGGGCGCCGTGGGAGACCCAGTACTTC.

The chain carries TRBV25-1 and TRBJ1-6, with D tentatively TRBD1 (6 bases). The CDR3 totals 15 residues. Germline values: CDR1 MGHDK, CDR2 SYGVNS. V was cut by 2 bases and J by 3 bases, with 8 bases left in between. CDR3 sequence reads: CASSEGGGYNSPLHF. The CDR3 DNA reads TGTGCCAGCAGTGAAGGAGGGGGCTATAATTCACCCCTCCACTTT. Drawing the rest from reference TRBV25-1 and TRBJ1-6, the complete variable domain is EADIYQTPRYLVIGTGKKITLECSQTMGHDKMYWYQQDPGMELHLIHYSYGVNSTEKGDLSSESTVSRIRTEHFPLTLESARPSHTSQYLCASSEGGGYNSPLHFGNGTRLTVT.

Many counts were recorded for this clonotype. V and J are TRBV9 and TRBJ2-3, with 8 bases matching TRBD2. This CDR3 has 18 amino acids. Germline V gene sequence: CDR1 SGDLS, CDR2 YYNGEE. V was clipped by 0 bases and J by 8 bases; unmatched bases: 17. In nucleotides, the CDR3 is TGTGCCAGCAGCGTAGATTCGAGACGGGGAGGGGGACTAGGTACGCAGTATTTT. Translated: CASSVDSRRGGGLGTQYF.

This clonotype was seen repeatedly, ten times or more. This chain uses TRBV12-3 or TRBV12-4 with TRBJ1-1; weak D call: TRBD1 (5 bases). The CDR3 runs 12 residues. The germline V and J ends were trimmed by 7 bases and 6 bases, with 12 bases remaining between them. CDR3 amino acids: CASIPGGAEAFF. Here the CDR3 DNA reads TGTGCCAGCATCCCGGGAGGGGCTGAAGCTTTCTTT.

This clonotype occurred many times. This chain links TRBV12-3 or TRBV12-4 with TRBJ1-1; 7 bases fit TRBD1. J was trimmed by 7 bases and V by 6 bases; bases with no gene match: 11. The CDR3 length is 14 residues. CDR3 sequence reads: CASSEAGGLYEAFF. CDR3 DNA sequence: TGTGCCAGCAGCGAAGCAGGGGGTTTGTATGAAGCTTTCTTT.

The table lists this clonotype with many counts. V usage is TRBV3-1 and J usage is TRBJ1-1; D unresolved. This CDR3 has 16 residues. V lost 3 bases, J lost 2 bases, and 16 bases lay in between. Germline loops: CDR1 LGHDT, CDR2 YNNKEL (reference sequence). CDR3 region: CASSHPGLAFNTEAFF. The CDR3 DNA follows: TGTGCCAGCAGCCATCCGGGCTTGGCATTTAACACTGAAGCTTTCTTT.

There are many counts of this clonotype. CDR3 residues: CASSFPGGKQETQYF. The CDR3 bases are TGTGCCAGCAGCTTTCCCGGAGGCAAACAAGAGACCCAGTACTTC. The V gene is TRBV7-9, the J gene TRBJ2-5, with D perhaps TRBD2 (5 bases). Germline-derived CDR1 and CDR2 are SEHNR and FQNEAQ (reference sequence). The CDR3 spans 15 residues. Trimming took 3 bases from V and 2 from J, leaving 13 bases between them.

This clonotype was counted at least ten times. The rearrangement links TRBV24-1 to TRBJ2-2; D not certain. Germline V lookup: CDR1 KGHDR, CDR2 SFDVKD. The V and J ends lost 3 bases and 8 bases respectively, with 6 bases between them. This CDR3 has 12 amino acids. CDR3 DNA sequence: TGTGCCACCAGTGATATTTTAGGGGAGCTGTTTTTT. Translating gives CATSDILGELFF.

The table lists this clonotype with many counts. The gene calls are TRBV7-2 and TRBJ2-7, with D unclear. The CDR3 is 13 amino acids. The V gene's germline CDR1 is SGHTA and CDR2 FQGNSA. V shed 4 bases and J shed 6 bases, with 13 bases lying between them. CDR3 sequence (DNA): TGTGCCAGCAGCTCGAGGACCACGGCCGAGCAGTACTTC. It encodes CASSSRTTAEQYF.

This clonotype came up a few times. The V and J genes are TRBV5-1 and TRBJ1-4, with D possibly TRBD1 on 5 matching bases. Germline values: CDR1 SGHRS, CDR2 YFSETQ. The CDR3 is made up of 15 amino acids. Between the trimmed V and J ends, which lost 4 bases and 8 bases, there was a span of 18 bases. The CDR3: CASSPNTLRGEKLFF. For the CDR3, the DNA is TGCGCCAGCAGCCCCAACACTCTACGGGGCGAAAAACTGTTTTTT.

The sample holds many counts of this clonotype. The genes are TRBV2 and TRBJ2-5; D uncertain. The CDR3 loop spans 12 amino acids. Trimming pared 8 bases from V and 3 bases from J, leaving 10 bases between. From germline, CDR1 is SNHLY and CDR2 FYNNEI. The CDR3 sequence is CASEPSKETQYF. The CDR3 DNA reads as TGTGCCAGCGAACCTTCAAAAGAGACCCAGTACTTC.

This clonotype came up many times. The chain links TRBV2 to TRBJ1-1; D is ambiguous. Looked up from germline, CDR1 is SNHLY and CDR2 is FYNNEI. CDR3 length: 12 residues. Trimming took off 7 bases at V and 1 base at J, with 7 bases between the two ends. The CDR3 here is CASIEENTEAFF. In DNA, the CDR3 is TGTGCCAGCATCGAGGAGAACACTGAAGCTTTCTTT.

This clonotype was found many times. This rearrangement joins TRBV7-2 to TRBJ1-4; D gene unclear. CDR1 SGHTA and CDR2 FQGNSA come from the germline V gene. Between the trimmed V and J ends, which lost 2 bases and 0 bases, there was a span of 13 bases. There are 17 residues in the CDR3. DNA of the CDR3: TGTGCCAGCAGCTTAACCATAGCGCATGCAACTAATGAAAAACTGTTTTTT. It specifies CASSLTIAHATNEKLFF. The full variable domain, in which reference TRBV7-2 and TRBJ1-4 provide the parts outside the CDR3, is GAGVSQSPSNKVTEKGKDVELRCDPISGHTALYWYRQSLGQGLEFLIYFQGNSAPDKSGLPSDRFSAERTGGSVSTLTIQRTQQEDSAVYLCASSLTIAHATNEKLFFGSGTQLSVL.

This clonotype appeared many times. The V and J genes are TRBV18 and TRBJ1-4; 8 positions agree with TRBD1. The CDR3 runs to 18 residues. The V segment lost 4 bases and the J segment 7 bases; nucleotides outside the gene matches: 17. Germline assignment: CDR1 KGHSH and CDR2 LQKENI. CDR3 DNA: TGTGCCAGCTCACTTCGAGTCCAGGGGGCTAATAGGGCTGAAAAACTGTTTTTT. It specifies CASSLRVQGANRAEKLFF.

This clonotype was picked up many times. The rearrangement uses TRBV7-9 and TRBJ1-2; D unclear. The CDR3 is 16 amino acids. Trimming cost V 1 base and J 5 bases, with 17 bases left between them. Germline V CDR1 and CDR2: SEHNR, FQNEAQ (reference sequence). The CDR3 protein is CASSLVPGDLKYGYTF. CDR3 DNA: TGTGCCAGCAGCTTAGTCCCGGGCGACCTTAAGTATGGCTACACCTTC. The full variable domain, rest sourced from reference TRBV7-9 and TRBJ1-2, is DTGVSQNPRHKITKRGQNVTFRCDPISEHNRLYWYRQTLGQGPEFLTYFQNEAQLEKSRLLSDRFSAERPKGSFSTLEIQRTEQGDSAMYLCASSLVPGDLKYGYTFGSGTRLTVV.

The table lists this clonotype with many counts. The chain has TRBV3-1 and TRBJ1-2; tentatively, D is TRBD1 (6 bases). CDR3 length: 15 amino acids. CDR1 is LGHDT and CDR2 is YNNKEL in the germline V gene (reference sequence). V was pared by 1 base and J by 5 bases, with 14 bases between. The CDR3 protein is CASSQAAGEGYGYTF. CDR3 nucleotide sequence: TGTGCCAGCAGCCAAGCAGCAGGGGAGGGATATGGCTACACCTTC.